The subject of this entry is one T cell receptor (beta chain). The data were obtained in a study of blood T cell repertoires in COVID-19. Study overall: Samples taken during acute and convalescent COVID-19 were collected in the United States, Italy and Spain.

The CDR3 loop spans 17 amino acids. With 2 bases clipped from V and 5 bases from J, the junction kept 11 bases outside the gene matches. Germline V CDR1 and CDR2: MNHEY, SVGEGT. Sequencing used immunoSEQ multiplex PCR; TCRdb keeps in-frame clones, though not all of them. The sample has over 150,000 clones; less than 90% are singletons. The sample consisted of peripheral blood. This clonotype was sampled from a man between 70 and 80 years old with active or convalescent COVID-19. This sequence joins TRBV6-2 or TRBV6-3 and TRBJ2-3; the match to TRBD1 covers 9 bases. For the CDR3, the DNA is TGTGCCAGCAGTTACCACACCGAACAGGGGGCAAAAGATACGCAGTATTTT. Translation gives CASSYHTEQGAKDTQYF.